These T cell receptor beta chains were read from a single sample in a study of shared clonotypes between healthy human individuals. The assay was immunoSEQ multiplex PCR, and TCRdb's table has in-frame clones only and misses some. The sample lists approximately 100,000 clones; around 65% were seen once. The sequenced sample consisted of memory CD8+ T cells sorted from blood. Source of these receptors: a woman under 40 in good health. The CDR3 runs from the conserved cysteine through the conserved F or W. Fields, in order: J gene, V gene, clone size, D gene, CDR3 protein, CDR3 DNA. The D gene is left open where the match is weak. Only some rows state a clone size, as once, few, many or a class for expanded clones.

J: TRBJ2-7; V: TRBV11-2; size: -; D: -; CDR3: CASSFLYEQYF; DNA: TGTGCCAGCAGCTTTCTCTACGAGCAGTACTTC
J: TRBJ1-4; V: TRBV6-1; size: -; D: -; CDR3: CASSEGGGIGEKLFF; DNA: TGTGCCAGCAGTGAAGGAGGGGGTATAGGGGAAAAACTGTTTTTT
J: TRBJ2-2; V: TRBV2; size: -; D: -; CDR3: CASSQQGTGELFF; DNA: TGTGCCAGCAGTCAGCAGGGCACCGGGGAGCTGTTTTTT
J: TRBJ2-3; V: TRBV10-1; size: -; D: -; CDR3: CASGSGTSDTQYF; DNA: TGCGCCAGCGGATCCGGGACTTCAGATACGCAGTATTTT
J: TRBJ2-1; V: TRBV5-6; size: -; D: TRBD2; CDR3: CASSLVRGLGDEQFF; DNA: TGTGCCAGCAGCTTGGTGAGGGGACTAGGGGACGAGCAGTTCTTC
J: TRBJ2-3; V: TRBV7-8; size: once; D: TRBD1; CDR3: CASSLPGQGGYTDTQYF; DNA: TGTGCCAGCAGCTTACCTGGACAGGGCGGTTACACAGATACGCAGTATTTT
J: TRBJ1-5; V: TRBV27; size: many; D: -; CDR3: CASSDADRNQPQHF; DNA: TGTGCCAGCAGTGACGCGGACAGAAATCAGCCCCAGCATTTT
J: TRBJ2-1; V: TRBV13; size: -; D: -; CDR3: CASSLNAYNEQFF; DNA: TGTGCCAGCAGCTTAAATGCCTACAATGAGCAGTTCTTC
J: TRBJ2-7; V: TRBV15; size: -; D: TRBD2; CDR3: CATSRGGLAGSYEQYF; DNA: TGTGCCACCAGCAGAGGAGGACTAGCGGGGTCCTACGAGCAGTACTTC
J: TRBJ2-1; V: TRBV6-1; size: -; D: TRBD2; CDR3: CASSEGTSGRGEQFF; DNA: TGTGCCAGCAGTGAAGGGACTAGCGGGAGGGGTGAGCAGTTCTTC
J: TRBJ2-7; V: TRBV9; size: -; D: -; CDR3: CASSDGTYEQYF; DNA: TGTGCCAGCAGCGATGGGACCTACGAGCAGTACTTC
J: TRBJ2-7; V: TRBV29-1; size: -; D: TRBD1; CDR3: CSVGTGDAGEQYF; DNA: TGCAGCGTAGGGACAGGGGATGCAGGGGAGCAGTACTTC
J: TRBJ2-2; V: TRBV27; size: -; D: TRBD2; CDR3: CASRTGGGELFF; DNA: TGTGCCAGCAGGACGGGGGGCGGGGAGCTGTTTTTT
J: TRBJ2-3; V: TRBV6-4; size: -; D: TRBD2; CDR3: CASSDGIAGGADTQYF; DNA: TGTGCCAGCAGTGACGGGATAGCGGGAGGTGCAGATACGCAGTATTTT
J: TRBJ2-1; V: TRBV4-2; size: many; D: TRBD2; CDR3: CASSQGVAGDPNEQFF; DNA: TGTGCCAGCAGCCAAGGAGTAGCGGGAGACCCCAATGAGCAGTTCTTC
J: TRBJ2-1; V: TRBV6-5; size: once; D: -; CDR3: CASKPLVITGDEQFF; DNA: TGTGCCAGCAAGCCACTAGTTATCACGGGCGATGAGCAGTTCTTC
J: TRBJ2-7; V: TRBV13; size: few; D: -; CDR3: CASKGSYEQYF; DNA: TGTGCCAGCAAAGGGTCCTACGAGCAGTACTTC
J: TRBJ2-7; V: TRBV28; size: -; D: -; CDR3: CASSSHYREGIYEQYF; DNA: TGTGCCAGCAGTTCACATTACAGGGAGGGGATCTACGAGCAGTACTTC
J: TRBJ2-5; V: TRBV4-1; size: -; D: TRBD2; CDR3: CASSHPPAAGNPFQETQYF; DNA: TGCGCCAGCAGCCACCCCCCGGCAGCGGGAAACCCATTCCAAGAGACCCAGTACTTC
J: TRBJ2-3; V: TRBV6-4; size: few; D: TRBD2; CDR3: CASSESLAETDTQYF; DNA: TGTGCCAGCAGTGAGTCACTAGCGGAGACAGATACGCAGTATTTT
J: TRBJ2-7; V: TRBV19; size: -; D: -; CDR3: CASSIGRAGLSHEQYF; DNA: TGTGCCAGTAGTATAGGCCGGGCCGGACTGTCCCACGAGCAGTACTTC
J: TRBJ2-2; V: TRBV21-1; size: -; D: -; CDR3: CASRNSGNTGELFF; DNA: TGTGCCAGCAGAAATAGCGGAAACACCGGGGAGCTGTTTTTT